These 2 T cell receptor beta chains were all obtained from the same sample, sequenced in a study of CD8+ T cells in alopecia areata. Noted treatment: oral pan-JAK inhibitor, 5-10 mg twice daily. Reverse transcribed after extraction, RNA yielded cDNA as the sequencing template. Sequencing used immunoSEQ multiplex PCR; TCRdb keeps in-frame clones, though not all of them. The sample contains tens of thousands of clones, 25% to 35% of which appear only once. The sequences come from CD8+ T cells sorted from blood, collected at week 4, from a patient treated with tofacitinib. These receptors came from a human donor with alopecia areata.

The sample holds one count of this clone. The chain recombines TRBV6-1 with TRBJ1-1; D is uncertain. The CDR3 length is 15 residues. V dropped 5 bases and J dropped 0 bases, with 13 bases sitting between them. CDR1 is MNHNS and CDR2 is SASEGT in the germline V gene. The CDR3 protein is CASSPTELMNTEAFF. The CDR3 nucleotides read TGTGCCAGCAGTCCTACAGAGCTCATGAACACTGAAGCTTTCTTT.

This clone was detected only a few times. CDR3 DNA sequence: TGCAGCGTTGAAGGGGTGACACCCTCTAACTATGGCTACACCTTC. It encodes CSVEGVTPSNYGYTF. The chain carries TRBV29-1 and TRBJ1-2; D is uncertain. V dropped 1 base and J dropped 0 bases, with 12 bases sitting between them. The CDR3 runs 15 residues. CDR1 is SQVTM and CDR2 is ANQGSEA in the germline V gene.